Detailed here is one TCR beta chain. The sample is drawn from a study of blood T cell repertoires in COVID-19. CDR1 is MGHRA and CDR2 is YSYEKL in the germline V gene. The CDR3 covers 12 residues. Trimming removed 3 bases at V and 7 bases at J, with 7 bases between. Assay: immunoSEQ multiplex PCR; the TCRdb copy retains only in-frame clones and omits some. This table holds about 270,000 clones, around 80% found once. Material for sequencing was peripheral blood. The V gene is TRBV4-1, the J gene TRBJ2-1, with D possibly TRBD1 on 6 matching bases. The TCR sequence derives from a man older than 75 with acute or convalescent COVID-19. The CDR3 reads CASSQTGNEQFF. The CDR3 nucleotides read TGCGCCAGCAGCCAGACAGGAAATGAGCAGTTCTTC.